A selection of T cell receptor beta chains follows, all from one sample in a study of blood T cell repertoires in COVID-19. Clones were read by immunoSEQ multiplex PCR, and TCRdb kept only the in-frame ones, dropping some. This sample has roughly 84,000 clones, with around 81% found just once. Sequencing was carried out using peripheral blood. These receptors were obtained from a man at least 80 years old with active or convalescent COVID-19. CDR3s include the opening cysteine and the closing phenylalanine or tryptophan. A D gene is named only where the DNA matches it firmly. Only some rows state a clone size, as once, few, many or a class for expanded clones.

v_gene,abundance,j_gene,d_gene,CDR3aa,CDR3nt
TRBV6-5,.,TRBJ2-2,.,CASRTGSHTGELFF,TGTGCCAGCAGAACGGGGAGTCACACCGGGGAGCTGTTTTTT
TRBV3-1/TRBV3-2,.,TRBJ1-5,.,CASSQLAGNQPQHF,TGTGCCAGCAGCCAACTCGCGGGCAATCAGCCCCAGCATTTT
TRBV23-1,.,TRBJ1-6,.,CASSQSLREGGNSPLHF,TGCGCCAGCAGTCAATCTTTAAGGGAGGGAGGAAATTCACCCCTCCACTTT
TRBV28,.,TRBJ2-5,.,CASKIPLETGTQYF,TGTGCCAGCAAAATCCCCCTAGAGACTGGGACCCAGTACTTC
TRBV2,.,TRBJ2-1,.,CASSGVAPEVSYNEQFF,TGTGCCAGCAGTGGTGTAGCGCCCGAAGTATCCTACAATGAGCAGTTCTTC
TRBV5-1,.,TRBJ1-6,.,CASSLEQGTRSPLHF,TGCGCCAGCAGCTTGGAGCAGGGTACAAGGTCACCCCTCCACTTT
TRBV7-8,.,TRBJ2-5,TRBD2,CASSSGLALETQYF,TGTGCCAGCAGCTCTGGACTAGCGCTAGAGACCCAGTACTTC
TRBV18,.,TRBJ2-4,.,CASSKTGSAGIQYF,TGTGCCAGCTCAAAGACAGGTTCGGCCGGCATTCAGTACTTC
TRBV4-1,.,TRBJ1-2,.,CASTVDGGQNYGYTF,TGCGCCAGCACCGTGGACGGGGGGCAGAACTATGGCTACACCTTC
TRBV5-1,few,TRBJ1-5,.,CASSLAPGTWDQPQHF,TGCGCCAGCAGCTTGGCTCCGGGAACATGGGATCAGCCCCAGCATTTT
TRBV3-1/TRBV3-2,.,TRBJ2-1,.,CASNQARNNEQFF,TGTGCCAGCAACCAAGCTAGGAACAATGAGCAGTTCTTC
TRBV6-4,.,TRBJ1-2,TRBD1,CASSDSRTGRGYTF,TGTGCCAGCAGTGACTCGCGGACAGGGAGGGGCTACACCTTC
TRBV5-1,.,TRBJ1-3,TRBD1,CASSPRQGAGNTIYF,TGCGCCAGCAGCCCCAGACAGGGGGCTGGAAACACCATATATTTT
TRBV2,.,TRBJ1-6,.,CASCDSFLSPLHF,TGTGCCAGCTGCGACTCTTTCTTGTCACCCCTCCACTTT
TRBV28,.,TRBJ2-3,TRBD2,CASSSLAEFSDTQYF,TGTGCCAGCAGCTCGCTAGCGGAGTTTTCAGATACGCAGTATTTT
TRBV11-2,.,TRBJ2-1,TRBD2,CASSKAGTSVGEQFF,TGTGCCAGCAGCAAAGCTGGGACTAGCGTAGGGGAGCAGTTCTTC
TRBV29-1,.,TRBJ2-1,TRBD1,CSAGQGYEQFF,TGCAGCGCCGGACAGGGCTATGAGCAGTTCTTC
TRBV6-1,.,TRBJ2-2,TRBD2,CASSGLLAENTGELFF,TGTGCCAGCAGTGGTCTTCTAGCGGAGAACACCGGGGAGCTGTTTTTT
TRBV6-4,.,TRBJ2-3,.,CASSPRQAFTDTQYF,TGTGCCAGCAGCCCCCGACAGGCCTTCACAGATACGCAGTATTTT
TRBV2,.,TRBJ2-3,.,CASRPPAATDTQYF,TGTGCCAGCAGACCCCCAGCGGCCACAGATACGCAGTATTTT
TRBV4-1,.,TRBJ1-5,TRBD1,CASSQGQGGNQPQHF,TGCGCCAGCAGCCAGGGACAGGGAGGCAATCAGCCCCAGCATTTT
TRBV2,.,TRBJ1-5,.,CASSESTGHNQPQHF,TGTGCCAGCAGTGAAAGTACAGGCCACAATCAGCCCCAGCATTTT
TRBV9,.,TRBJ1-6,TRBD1,CASSVAVGDSVYNSPLHF,TGTGCCAGCAGCGTAGCGGTGGGGGACAGCGTATATAATTCACCCCTCCACTTT
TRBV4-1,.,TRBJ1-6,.,CASSQEGEYSPLHF,TGCGCCAGCAGCCAGGAGGGAGAGTATTCACCCCTCCACTTT
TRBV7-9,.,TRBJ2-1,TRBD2,CASSLLAGGYNEQFF,TGTGCCAGCAGCTTGTTGGCGGGAGGGTACAATGAGCAGTTCTTC
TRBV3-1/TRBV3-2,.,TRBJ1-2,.,CASSQQGNYGYTF,TGTGCCAGCAGCCAACAGGGGAACTATGGCTACACCTTC
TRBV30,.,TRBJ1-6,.,CAWSSSSDSPLHF,TGTGCCTGGAGTTCTAGTTCAGATTCACCCCTCCACTTT
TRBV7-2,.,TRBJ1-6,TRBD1,CASSPMGQANSPLHF,TGTGCCAGCAGCCCCATGGGACAGGCTAATTCACCCCTCCACTTT
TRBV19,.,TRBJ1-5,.,CASRKREDSNQPQHF,TGTGCCAGTAGAAAGAGAGAAGATAGCAATCAGCCCCAGCATTTT
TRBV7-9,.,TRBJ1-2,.,CASSLETAGYTF,TGTGCCAGCAGCTTAGAAACAGCCGGCTACACCTTC
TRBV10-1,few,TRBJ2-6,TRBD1,CASSESTGPSGANVLTF,TGCGCCAGCAGTGAGTCGACAGGGCCCTCTGGGGCCAACGTCCTGACTTTC
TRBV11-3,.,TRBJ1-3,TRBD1,CASSFGTEGGNTIYF,TGTGCCAGCAGCTTTGGGACAGAAGGTGGAAACACCATATATTTT
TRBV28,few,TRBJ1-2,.,CASSGGGMGNYGYTF,TGTGCCAGCAGTGGCGGGGGGATGGGCAACTATGGCTACACCTTC
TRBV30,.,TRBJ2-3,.,CAWSVMGGGTDTQYF,TGTGCCTGGAGTGTTATGGGGGGAGGCACAGATACGCAGTATTTT
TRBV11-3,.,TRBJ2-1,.,CASSLVVGEQFF,TGTGCCAGCAGCTTAGTAGTTGGTGAGCAGTTCTTC
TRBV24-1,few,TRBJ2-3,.,CATSSRGISTDTQYF,TGTGCCACCAGTAGTCGGGGTATCAGCACAGATACGCAGTATTTT
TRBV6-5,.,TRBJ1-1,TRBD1,CASWSDRGNTEAFF,TGTGCCAGCTGGTCGGACAGGGGGAACACTGAAGCTTTCTTT
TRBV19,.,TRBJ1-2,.,CASSIGEALYGYTF,TGTGCCAGTAGTATAGGGGAGGCCCTCTATGGCTACACCTTC
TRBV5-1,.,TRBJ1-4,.,CASSLSQAGTASNEKLFF,TGCGCCAGCAGCTTGTCCCAAGCGGGGACGGCTAGTAATGAAAAACTGTTTTTT
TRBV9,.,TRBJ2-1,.,CASSGQNNEQFF,TGTGCCAGCAGCGGTCAGAACAATGAGCAGTTCTTC
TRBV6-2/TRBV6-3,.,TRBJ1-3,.,CASSTGSSGNTIYF,TGTGCCAGCAGCACAGGGTCCTCTGGAAACACCATATATTTT
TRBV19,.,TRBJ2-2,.,CASSIDGGKNTGELFF,TGTGCCAGTAGTATAGATGGCGGGAAGAACACCGGGGAGCTGTTTTTT
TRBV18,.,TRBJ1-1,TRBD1,CASSQGVTEAFF,TGTGCCAGCTCCCAGGGGGTGACTGAAGCTTTCTTT
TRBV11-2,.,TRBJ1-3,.,CASSPERGVRNTIYF,TGTGCCAGCAGCCCCGAACGTGGAGTACGAAACACCATATATTTT
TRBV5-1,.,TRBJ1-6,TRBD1,CASSPTGGNSPLHF,TGCGCCAGCAGCCCTACAGGGGGAAATTCACCCCTCCACTTT
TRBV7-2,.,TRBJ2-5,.,CASSLGPETQYF,TGTGCCAGCAGCTTAGGTCCGGAGACCCAGTACTTC
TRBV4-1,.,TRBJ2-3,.,CASSQDPVGASTDTQYF,TGCGCCAGCAGCCAGGACCCAGTAGGGGCTAGCACAGATACGCAGTATTTT
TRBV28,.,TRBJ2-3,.,CASSWGLLTTSTDTQYF,TGTGCCAGCAGTTGGGGACTTCTGACAACTAGCACAGATACGCAGTATTTT
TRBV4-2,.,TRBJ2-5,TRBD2,CASSQGEGETQYF,TGTGCCAGCAGCCAGGGGGAGGGAGAGACCCAGTACTTC
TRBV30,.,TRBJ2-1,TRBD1,CAWVGQGYNEQFF,TGTGCCTGGGTGGGACAGGGGTACAATGAGCAGTTCTTC
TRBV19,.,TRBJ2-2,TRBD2,CASSIRTSGNTGELFF,TGTGCCAGTAGTATTAGGACTAGCGGGAACACCGGGGAGCTGTTTTTT
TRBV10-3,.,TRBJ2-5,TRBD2,CAISWGGGQETQYF,TGTGCCATCAGTTGGGGCGGGGGCCAAGAGACCCAGTACTTC
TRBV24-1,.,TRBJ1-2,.,CATRGLDGYTF,TGTGCCACCAGGGGGCTGGATGGCTACACCTTC
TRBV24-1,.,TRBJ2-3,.,CATSETGMTDTQYF,TGTGCCACCAGTGAAACAGGGATGACAGATACGCAGTATTTT